Following are 15 T cell receptor beta chains from one sample sequenced in a study of T cells in Graves' hyperthyroidism and ophthalmopathy. RNA transcripts were the template for amplifying TCR beta CDR3 regions. TCR CDR3 underwent first-round RT-PCR with the HTBI primer set. MiXCR, applied by TCRdb to the multiplex PCR reads, yields one record per CDR3 protein. The sample lists 400,000 to 550,000 distinct CDR3 sequences, around 14% occurring once. The sequenced sample consisted of blood. The receptors here all came from a woman under 30 with Graves' hyperthyroidism.

A few counts support this clonotype. V is TRBV9 and J is TRBJ2-4; 7 nucleotides agree with TRBD2. Germline CDR1 SGDLS, CDR2 YYNGEE. Trimming took 5 bases from V and 5 from J; bases not matched to a gene: 1. CDR3 length equals 12 residues. CDR3: CASSGGENIQYF. The CDR3 nucleotides read TGTGCCAGCAGTGGGGGGGAAAACATTCAGTACTTC.

This clonotype was seen repeatedly, ten times or more. V and J are TRBV19 and TRBJ2-5; 12 bases map to TRBD2. The CDR3 length is 16 residues. V was clipped by 6 bases and J by 3 bases; unmatched bases: 8. The germline V gene has CDR1 LNHDA and CDR2 SQIVND (reference sequence). CDR3 coding DNA: TGTGCCAGTAGAAGACTAGCGGGAGCACGTGAAGAGACCCAGTACTTC. This sequence encodes CASRRLAGAREETQYF.

This clonotype appeared many times. The CDR3 spells CARAMERGEARSYEQYV. The CDR3 nucleotides read TGCGCCAGGGCGATGGAGAGGGGGGAAGCAAGGTCCTACGAGCAGTACGTC. The rearrangement links TRBV10-1 to TRBJ2-7, with D tentatively TRBD1 or TRBD2 (6 bases each). There are 17 residues in the CDR3. Germline values: CDR1 WNHNN, CDR2 SYGVQD (reference sequence). V lost 9 bases, J lost 1 base, and 25 bases lay in between.

This clonotype was counted a few times. The V call is TRBV30, the J call TRBJ1-2, with D hard to call. Germline V gene sequence: CDR1 GTSNPN, CDR2 SVGIG (reference sequence). V was shortened by 4 bases and J by 8 bases, with 17 bases between the two germline ends. The CDR3 covers 13 residues. The CDR3: CAWTRGPGRGYTF. The DNA for the CDR3 is TGTGCCTGGACTAGAGGGCCGGGGAGAGGCTACACCTTC.

A remark on this clonotype: A single base separates this from a much larger clone, so it may be a read error. The chain has TRBV7-9 and TRBJ1-1, with D tentatively TRBD1 (5 bases). The CDR3 runs 12 residues. CDR1 SEHNR and CDR2 FQNEAQ come from the germline V gene (reference sequence). CDR3 coding DNA: TGTGCCGGCAGCCTAGGGACCACTGAGGCTTTCTTT. This encodes CAGSLGTTEAFF.

The chain uses TRBV7-8 and TRBJ1-1, with TRBD1 as a possible D gene (6 bases). The CDR3 covers 15 residues. With 8 bases removed from V and 3 bases from J, the gap between germline ends came to 19 bases. CDR1 SGHVS and CDR2 FQNEAQ come from the germline V gene. The CDR3 reads CASRGWGRGDTEAFF. The CDR3 DNA sequence: TGTGCCAGCCGCGGGTGGGGCAGGGGCGACACTGAAGCTTTCTTT. The whole variable domain, remainder taken from reference TRBV7-8 and TRBJ1-1, is GAGVSQSPRYKVAKRGQDVALRCDPISGHVSLFWYQQALGQGPEFLTYFQNEAQLDKSGLPSDRFFAERPEGSVSTLKIQRTQQEDSAVYLCASRGWGRGDTEAFFGQGTRLTVV.

This clonotype came up a few times. The rearrangement uses TRBV5-6 and TRBJ1-2; TRBD1 is a possible D gene (5 bases). V was clipped by 0 bases and J by 2 bases, with 14 bases between them. This CDR3 is 16 amino acids long. Germline V gene sequence: CDR1 SGHDT, CDR2 YYEEEE. The CDR3 protein is CASSLGGPAANYGYTF. CDR3 nucleotides: TGTGCCAGCAGCTTGGGGGGCCCGGCGGCAAACTATGGCTACACCTTC.

This clonotype appeared many times. The rearrangement joins TRBV5-1 to TRBJ2-1; D gene unclear. The CDR3 runs to 15 residues. Germline CDR1 reads SGHRS; CDR2 reads YFSETQ. V was shortened by 0 bases and J by 8 bases, with 15 bases between the two germline ends. The CDR3 nucleotides read TGCGCCAGCAGCTTGGACACAAGTCGAAAGGATGAGCAGTTCTTC. Translation gives CASSLDTSRKDEQFF. Full variable domain (rest looked up from reference TRBV5-1 and TRBJ2-1): KAGVTQTPRYLIKTRGQQVTLSCSPISGHRSVSWYQQTPGQGLQFLFEYFSETQRNKGNFPGRFSGRQFSNSRSEMNVSTLELGDSALYLCASSLDTSRKDEQFFGPGTRLTVL.

This clonotype was picked up many times. This rearrangement joins TRBV12-3 or TRBV12-4 to TRBJ2-1; D might be TRBD2 (5 bases). The V end was cut by 3 bases, the J end by 10 bases, with 10 bases between. This CDR3 comprises 12 residues. CDR3 coding DNA: TGTGCCAGCAGTTTTGGGGTAGCGGAGCAGTTCTTC. As protein: CASSFGVAEQFF.

This clonotype showed up many times. This chain uses TRBV30 with TRBJ1-1, with 10 bases identical to TRBD1. The length of the CDR3 is 11 residues. Unmatched junction bases numbered 1, after V lost 5 bases and J lost 7 bases. From germline, CDR1 is GTSNPN and CDR2 SVGIG (reference sequence). CDR3 in DNA: TGTGCCTGGGGGACAGGGGATGAAGCTTTCTTT. It codes for CAWGTGDEAFF.

This clonotype was counted many times. The chain carries TRBV3-1 and TRBJ2-1; D is perhaps TRBD1 (5 bases). CDR1 is LGHDT, CDR2 YNNKEL, per germline (reference sequence). This CDR3 contains 16 residues. Deletions cut 0 bases from V and 0 bases from J, with 9 bases between. This CDR3 is CASSQDHRSSYNEQFF. As DNA, the CDR3 is TGTGCCAGCAGCCAAGATCACAGGAGCTCCTACAATGAGCAGTTCTTC.

This clonotype has at least ten counts. The chain recombines TRBV25-1 with TRBJ2-7; D gene ambiguous. This CDR3 has 14 amino acids. V was clipped by 1 base and J by 5 bases, with 12 bases between them. The germline V gene encodes CDR1 MGHDK and CDR2 SYGVNS. CDR3 coding DNA: TGTGCCAGCAGTGAATGGTCAGGTGTCGACGAGCAGTACTTC. This translates into CASSEWSGVDEQYF.

The sample holds many counts of this clonotype. This CDR3 is CASSATPEGGTGQPQHF. DNA for the CDR3: TGTGCCAGCAGCGCAACTCCCGAGGGGGGGACCGGTCAGCCCCAGCATTTT. V usage is TRBV9 and J usage is TRBJ1-5; possible D gene TRBD1, 6 bases. CDR1 and CDR2 (germline): SGDLS, YYNGEE. V was clipped by 3 bases and J by 6 bases, with 22 bases between them. CDR3 length: 17 residues.

A few counts support this clonotype. The chain links TRBV12-5 to TRBJ2-1; D is perhaps TRBD1 or TRBD2 (6 bases each). The CDR3 sequence is 15 residues long. Trimming removed 6 bases from V and 3 bases from J, with 15 bases in between. CDR1 is LGHNT, CDR2 FRNRAP, per germline. The CDR3 DNA reads TGTGCTAGTGGGCCACTACGGGGGCACTACAATGAGCAGTTCTTC. It yields the protein CASGPLRGHYNEQFF.

The CDR3 region is CAWKARDYTDTQYF. As DNA, the CDR3 is TGTGCCTGGAAGGCACGGGACTACACAGATACGCAGTATTTT. The V and J genes are TRBV30 and TRBJ2-3; 7 bases are shared with TRBD2. CDR3 length: 14 residues. Germline loops: CDR1 GTSNPN, CDR2 SVGIG (reference sequence). Trimming cost V 4 bases and J 2 bases; bases outside gene matches: 6.